The source of this T cell receptor beta chain is a study of graft-versus-host responses after intestinal transplantation. Study overall: Multivisceral, liver-intestinal, or isolated intestinal transplants were performed in recipients. Each recipient received anti-thymocyte globulin induction, then tacrolimus and steroids for approximately 3 years. Points from the study as a whole: Ileal or blood samples showed some GvH clones first, and such clones were also found in recipient marrow.

Notes on this clone: The antigen remains unidentified.

Libraries were prepared by immunoSEQ multiplex PCR; TCRdb keeps only in-frame clonotypes and omits some of them. The data show more than 90,000 clones, roughly 91% seen once. Looked up from germline, CDR1 is SGHTS and CDR2 is YDEGEE. This CDR3 has 16 amino acids. Germline trimming cut 2 bases from V and 1 base from J; bases unmatched to any gene: 8. The source of this sequence is a human donor who received an intestinal transplant. V is TRBV5-8 and J is TRBJ1-1, with 7 nucleotides matching TRBD1. Sequenced material: unstimulated CD8+ T cells sorted from spleen or lymph node cells, taken before intestinal transplant. The CDR3 DNA is TGTGCCAGCAGCTTACCTTGGGGGACAGCGAACACTGAAGCTTTCTTT. It yields the protein CASSLPWGTANTEAFF.